A selection of T cell receptor beta chains follows, all from one sample in a study of T cell responses to AZD1222 COVID-19 vaccine. Clones were read by immunoSEQ multiplex PCR, and TCRdb kept only the in-frame ones, dropping some. Among approximately 180,000 clones listed, about 87% were seen once. Specimen: peripheral blood, collected 28 days after the second dose of the MenACWY control vaccine. All receptors derive from an adult who received the MenACWY meningococcal vaccine as a control. Both conserved end residues are part of each CDR3. Fields, in order: D gene, clone size, J gene, V gene, CDR3 protein, CDR3 DNA. D genes are given only for firm matches. Clone size, where shown, is once, few, many, or a class for clones that have expanded.

>NA|NA|TRBJ1-1|TRBV28
CASSLITLRALEAFF
TGTGCCAGCAGTCTCATCACCCTAAGGGCGCTTGAAGCTTTCTTT
>TRBD1|NA|TRBJ2-7|TRBV28
CASRPPGQGPYEQYF
TGTGCCAGCAGACCCCCGGGACAGGGTCCCTACGAGCAGTACTTC
>NA|NA|TRBJ1-1|TRBV27
CASSPGGWGRTEAFF
TGTGCCAGCAGTCCCGGAGGGTGGGGGCGGACTGAAGCTTTCTTT
>NA|NA|TRBJ1-5|TRBV29-1
CSVRDSNQPQHF
TGCAGCGTCAGAGATAGCAATCAGCCCCAGCATTTT
>TRBD1|NA|TRBJ1-5|TRBV27
CASSLTGGLRNQPQHF
TGTGCCAGCAGCTTGACAGGGGGCTTGCGCAATCAGCCCCAGCATTTT
>TRBD1|once|TRBJ1-2|TRBV28
CASSLTRGQPYGYTF
TGTGCCAGCAGTTTAACTCGGGGACAGCCCTATGGCTACACCTTC
>TRBD1|NA|TRBJ2-2|TRBV10-3
CAISGGQGNTGELFF
TGTGCCATCAGTGGGGGACAGGGGAACACCGGGGAGCTGTTTTTT
>NA|NA|TRBJ1-2|TRBV19
CASSPFGGVNYGYTF
TGTGCCAGTAGTCCCTTTGGGGGGGTCAACTATGGCTACACCTTC
>TRBD1|NA|TRBJ2-1|TRBV4-3
CASSQEYDRVYEQFF
TGCGCCAGCAGCCAAGAATATGACAGGGTCTATGAGCAGTTCTTC
>TRBD1|NA|TRBJ2-2|TRBV6-5
CASRRQGAGELFF
TGTGCCAGCAGACGACAGGGGGCCGGGGAGCTGTTTTTT
>NA|NA|TRBJ1-3|TRBV3-1/TRBV3-2
CASSQGGTIYF
TGTGCCAGCAGCCAAGGAGGCACCATATATTTT
>TRBD1|NA|TRBJ1-2|TRBV30
CAWAQGAQGYTF
TGTGCCTGGGCACAGGGGGCGCAGGGCTACACCTTC
>NA|NA|TRBJ2-2|TRBV3-1/TRBV3-2
CASSWISMGTGELFF
TGTGCCAGCTCTTGGATCTCTATGGGCACCGGGGAGCTGTTTTTT
>NA|NA|TRBJ2-3|TRBV15
CATSRERDRITDTQYF
TGTGCCACCAGCAGAGAGCGGGACCGGATCACAGATACGCAGTATTTT
>NA|NA|TRBJ2-6|TRBV19
CASTPAGVGANVLTF
TGTGCCAGTACCCCCGCAGGAGTTGGGGCCAACGTCCTGACTTTC
>NA|NA|TRBJ2-7|TRBV10-3
CAISGGDTTYEQYF
TGTGCCATCAGTGGGGGGGACACAACCTACGAGCAGTACTTC
>TRBD1|NA|TRBJ1-1|TRBV28
CASSFGRQGTTEAFF
TGTGCCAGCAGTTTTGGTCGACAGGGGACCACTGAAGCTTTCTTT
>NA|NA|TRBJ1-5|TRBV28
CASSFNQPQHF
TGTGCCAGCAGTTTTAATCAGCCCCAGCATTTT
>NA|NA|TRBJ2-7|TRBV5-1
CASSSLRSSYEQYF
TGCGCCAGCAGCTCTCTGAGAAGCTCCTACGAGCAGTACTTC
>NA|NA|TRBJ2-7|TRBV7-9
CASSGSRQRYYEQYF
TGTGCCAGCAGCGGGAGCAGACAGCGATACTACGAGCAGTACTTC
>TRBD1|NA|TRBJ1-5|TRBV6-5
CASSQGGNGQPQHF
TGTGCCAGCAGTCAGGGGGGGAATGGGCAGCCCCAGCATTTT
>NA|NA|TRBJ1-2|TRBV4-3
CASSQDRGWVGAYGYTF
TGCGCCAGCAGCCAAGATCGGGGTTGGGTGGGGGCCTATGGCTACACCTTC
>NA|many|TRBJ1-5|TRBV6-1
CASSEFPGYSNQPQHF
TGTGCCAGCAGTGAATTCCCCGGGTATAGCAATCAGCCCCAGCATTTT
>NA|once|TRBJ1-4|TRBV10-3
CAISESKEKLFF
TGTGCCATCAGTGAGTCGAAGGAAAAACTGTTTTTT
>NA|NA|TRBJ1-2|TRBV12-3/TRBV12-4
CASTGISRGYTF
TGTGCCAGCACCGGGATAAGTCGTGGCTACACCTTC
>NA|NA|TRBJ1-2|TRBV12-3/TRBV12-4
CASSFSGGPHTF
TGTGCCAGTTCTTTTAGCGGAGGGCCCCACACCTTC
>TRBD2|NA|TRBJ2-1|TRBV3-1/TRBV3-2
CASSQGNVAGGIYNEQFF
TGTGCCAGCAGCCAAGGTAATGTAGCGGGAGGTATCTACAATGAGCAGTTCTTC
>TRBD2|NA|TRBJ2-5|TRBV6-2/TRBV6-3
CASSFPGGKETQYF
TGTGCCAGCAGTTTTCCGGGAGGAAAAGAGACCCAGTACTTC
>NA|NA|TRBJ2-2|TRBV7-2
CASTEGSTGELFF
TGTGCCAGCACCGAGGGCAGCACCGGGGAGCTGTTTTTT
>NA|once|TRBJ2-2|TRBV28
CASLGTENKGGELFF
TGTGCCAGCCTAGGGACTGAGAACAAGGGCGGGGAGCTGTTTTTT
>NA|NA|TRBJ1-3|TRBV7-7
CASSQNSGNTIYF
TGTGCCAGCAGCCAAAACTCTGGAAACACCATATATTTT
>NA|NA|TRBJ1-4|TRBV28
CASTLKETTNEKLFF
TGTGCCAGCACCTTGAAGGAGACGACTAATGAAAAACTGTTTTTT
>TRBD1|few|TRBJ1-1|TRBV6-5
CASRRDRGTEAFF
TGTGCCAGCAGGCGCGACAGGGGAACTGAAGCTTTCTTT
>NA|NA|TRBJ1-2|TRBV18
CASSLGPGGYTF
TGTGCCAGCTCACTAGGACCGGGAGGCTACACCTTC
>NA|NA|TRBJ2-1|TRBV6-5
CASSTPYNEQFF
TGTGCCAGCAGTACCCCCTACAATGAGCAGTTCTTC
>NA|NA|TRBJ1-1|TRBV14
CASSLGLNTEAFF
TGTGCCAGCAGCCTAGGGTTGAACACTGAAGCTTTCTTT
>NA|few|TRBJ2-3|TRBV24-1
CATAGSSTDTQYF
TGTGCCACGGCGGGGTCTAGCACAGATACGCAGTATTTT
>NA|NA|TRBJ1-2|TRBV27
CASSKDPYYGYTF
TGTGCCAGCAGTAAAGATCCTTACTATGGCTACACCTTC
>NA|NA|TRBJ1-6|TRBV30
CAGVGGNSPLHF
TGTGCCGGGGTGGGGGGAAATTCACCCCTCCACTTT
>NA|NA|TRBJ2-5|TRBV4-2
CASSQGMGGMGETQYF
TGTGCCAGCAGCCAAGGAATGGGCGGGATGGGAGAGACCCAGTACTTC
>NA|NA|TRBJ1-2|TRBV5-1
CATDGGGTGGYTF
TGCGCCACCGACGGTGGAGGGACGGGTGGCTACACCTTC
>NA|NA|TRBJ1-4|TRBV5-1
CASSLVGGGTNEKLFF
TGCGCCAGCAGCTTGGTGGGGGGAGGAACTAATGAAAAACTGTTTTTT
>NA|NA|TRBJ1-1|TRBV18
CASSPTGNTEAFF
TGTGCCAGCTCACCTACAGGGAACACTGAAGCTTTCTTT
>TRBD1|NA|TRBJ1-2|TRBV5-6
CASSFGAGGAGSGYTF
TGTGCCAGCAGCTTCGGGGCAGGGGGCGCTGGGAGTGGCTACACCTTC
>NA|NA|TRBJ2-7|TRBV4-3
CASSQVRGVGYEQYF
TGCGCCAGCAGCCAAGTTAGAGGGGTTGGGTACGAGCAGTACTTC